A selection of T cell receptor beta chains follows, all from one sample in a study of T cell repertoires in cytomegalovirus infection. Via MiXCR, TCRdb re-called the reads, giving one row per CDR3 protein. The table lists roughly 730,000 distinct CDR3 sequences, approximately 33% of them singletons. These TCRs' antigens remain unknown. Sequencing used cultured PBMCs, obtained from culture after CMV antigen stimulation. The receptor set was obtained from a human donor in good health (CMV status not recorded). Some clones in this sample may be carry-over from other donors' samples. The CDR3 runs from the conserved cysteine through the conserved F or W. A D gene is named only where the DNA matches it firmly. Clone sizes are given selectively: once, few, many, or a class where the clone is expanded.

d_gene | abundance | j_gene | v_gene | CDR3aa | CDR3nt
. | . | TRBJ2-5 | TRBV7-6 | CASNPGVGETQYF | TGTGCCAGCAACCCCGGAGTCGGGGAGACCCAGTACTTC
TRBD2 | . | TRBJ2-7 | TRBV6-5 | CASSYGLAGGYEQYF | TGTGCCAGCAGTTACGGCTTAGCGGGAGGGTACGAGCAGTACTTC
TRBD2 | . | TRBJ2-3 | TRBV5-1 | CASSLVPSGGTDTQYF | TGCGCCAGCAGCTTGGTTCCTAGCGGAGGGACAGATACGCAGTATTTT
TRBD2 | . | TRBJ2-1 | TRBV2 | CASSVLAGSYNEQFF | TGTGCCAGCAGTGTGCTAGCGGGATCCTACAATGAGCAGTTCTTC
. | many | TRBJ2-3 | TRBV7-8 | CASSFYGAYTDTQYF | TGTGCCAGCAGCTTTTACGGGGCATACACAGATACGCAGTATTTT
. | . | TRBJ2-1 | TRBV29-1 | CSPTLHHSYNEQFF | TGCAGCCCAACCCTTCACCACTCCTACAATGAGCAGTTCTTC
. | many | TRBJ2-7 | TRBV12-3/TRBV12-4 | CASSARESSYEQYF | TGTGCCAGCAGTGCCAGGGAGAGCTCCTACGAGCAGTACTTC
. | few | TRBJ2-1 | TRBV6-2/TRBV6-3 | CASTRDYNEQFF | TGTGCCAGCACAAGGGACTACAATGAGCAGTTCTTC
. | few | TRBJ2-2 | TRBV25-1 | CASSGTFGLGGELFF | TGTGCCAGCAGTGGGACCTTCGGGCTGGGCGGGGAGCTGTTTTTT
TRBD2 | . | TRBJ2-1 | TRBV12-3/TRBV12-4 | CASAGGGDEQFF | TGTGCCAGCGCGGGAGGGGGGGATGAGCAGTTCTTC
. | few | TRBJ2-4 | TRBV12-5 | CASGLHTHRSIFGGASIQYF | TGTGCTAGTGGCCTACACACCCATCGTTCCATTTTTGGGGGCGCTTCCATTCAGTACTTC
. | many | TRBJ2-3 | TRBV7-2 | CASSSNPGRTQYF | TGTGCCAGCAGCTCTAATCCGGGGAGGACGCAGTATTTT
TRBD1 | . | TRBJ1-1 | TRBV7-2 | CASSSTGELGEAFF | TGTGCCAGCAGCTCCACAGGGGAGTTGGGTGAAGCTTTCTTT
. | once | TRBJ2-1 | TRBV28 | CASSLDSVTYEQFF | TGTGCCAGCAGTTTAGACAGCGTTACATATGAGCAGTTCTTC
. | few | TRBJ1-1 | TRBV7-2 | CASSLHGGEGTEAFF | TGTGCCAGCAGCTTGCACGGGGGAGAGGGCACTGAAGCTTTCTTT
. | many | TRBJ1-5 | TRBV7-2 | CASSLDGGSGQPQHF | TGTGCCAGCAGCTTAGACGGGGGCTCAGGGCAGCCCCAGCATTTT
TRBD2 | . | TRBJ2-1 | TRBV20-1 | CSARGLAGQQQFF | TGCAGTGCTAGAGGGCTAGCGGGCCAGCAGCAGTTCTTC
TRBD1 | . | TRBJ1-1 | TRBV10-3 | CAISDRTGRDTEAFF | TGTGCCATCAGCGACCGGACAGGCCGCGACACTGAAGCTTTCTTT
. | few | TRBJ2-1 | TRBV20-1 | CSARGPSEQFF | TGCAGTGCTAGAGGCCCTTCCGAGCAGTTCTTC
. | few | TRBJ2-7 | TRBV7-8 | CASTRTQGLYEQYF | TGTGCCAGCACCCGGACCCAAGGCCTCTACGAGCAGTACTTC
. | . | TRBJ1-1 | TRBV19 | CASRGSPNTEAFF | TGTGCCAGTCGGGGCAGCCCGAACACTGAAGCTTTCTTT
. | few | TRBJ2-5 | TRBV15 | CATSRDVLVGETQYF | TGTGCCACCAGCAGAGATGTACTAGTCGGAGAGACCCAGTACTTC
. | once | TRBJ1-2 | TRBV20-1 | CSALNRGQHTF | TGCAGTGCCCTCAACCGGGGACAACACACCTTC
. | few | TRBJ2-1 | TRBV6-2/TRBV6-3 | CASSYLGDSYNEQFF | TGTGCCAGCAGTTACTTGGGGGACTCCTACAATGAGCAGTTCTTC
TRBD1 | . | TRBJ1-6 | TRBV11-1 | CASSPGTGVTLHF | TGTGCCAGCAGCCCCGGGACAGGCGTTACCCTCCACTTT
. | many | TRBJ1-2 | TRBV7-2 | CASNPGQGYGYTF | TGTGCCAGCAACCCCGGGCAGGGGTATGGCTACACCTTC
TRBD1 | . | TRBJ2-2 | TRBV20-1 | CSARDATGEGVHTGELFF | TGCAGTGCTAGAGATGCGACAGGGGAAGGCGTTCACACCGGGGAGCTGTTTTTT
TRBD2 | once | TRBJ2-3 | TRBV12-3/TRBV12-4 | CASSLHLRGLAGTADTQYF | TGTGCCAGCAGTTTACACCTGAGGGGACTAGCGGGAACGGCAGATACGCAGTATTTT
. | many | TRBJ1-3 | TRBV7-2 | CASSLGGGFLSGNTIYF | TGTGCCAGCAGCTTAGGTGGCGGATTTTTGTCTGGAAACACCATATATTTT
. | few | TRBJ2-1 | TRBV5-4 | CASSLGQTRHAYNEQFF | TGTGCCAGCAGCTTGGGCCAGACCCGGCACGCCTACAATGAGCAGTTCTTC
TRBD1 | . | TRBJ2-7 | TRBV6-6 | CASSYSSRDSKLDEQYF | TGTGCCAGCAGTTACTCGAGCCGGGACAGCAAACTCGACGAGCAGTACTTC
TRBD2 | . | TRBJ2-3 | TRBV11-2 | CASSSGTSSGDTQYF | TGTGCCAGCAGCTCCGGGACTAGTTCAGGAGATACGCAGTATTTT
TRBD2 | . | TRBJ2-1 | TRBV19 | CASSSPSRGGSYNEQFF | TGTGCCAGTAGTTCCCCCTCGCGGGGGGGCTCCTACAATGAGCAGTTCTTC
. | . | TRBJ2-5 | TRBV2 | CASSDYGQETQYF | TGTGCCAGCAGTGATTATGGGCAAGAGACCCAGTACTTC
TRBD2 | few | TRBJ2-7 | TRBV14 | CASSPGGRERYEQYF | TGTGCCAGCAGCCCGGGAGGCCGGGAGAGGTACGAGCAGTACTTC
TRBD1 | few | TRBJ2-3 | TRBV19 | CASMGDRSTDTQYF | TGTGCCAGTATGGGGGACAGGTCGACAGATACGCAGTATTTT
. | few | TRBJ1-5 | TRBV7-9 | CASSLATFNQPQHF | TGTGCCAGCAGCTTAGCCACTTTCAATCAGCCCCAGCATTTT
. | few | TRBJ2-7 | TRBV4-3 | CASSPGRGALGANEQYF | TGCGCCAGCAGCCCAGGAAGGGGGGCCCTGGGTGCTAACGAGCAGTACTTC
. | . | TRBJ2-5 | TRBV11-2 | CASSLVGQGWSETQYF | TGTGCCAGCAGCCTAGTCGGGCAGGGGTGGTCGGAGACCCAGTACTTC
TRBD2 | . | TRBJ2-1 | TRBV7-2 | CASSLLAGGQQSSYNEQFF | TGTGCCAGCAGCTTATTAGCGGGAGGCCAACAGAGCTCCTACAATGAGCAGTTCTTC
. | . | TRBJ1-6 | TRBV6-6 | CASSYMGEKSPLHF | TGTGCCAGCAGTTACATGGGGGAGAAGTCACCCCTCCACTTT
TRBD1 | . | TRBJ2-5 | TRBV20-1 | CSAPYPGTGDQETQYF | TGCAGTGCTCCCTACCCCGGGACAGGGGACCAAGAGACCCAGTACTTC
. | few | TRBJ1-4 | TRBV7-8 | CASSPNRVSNEKLFF | TGTGCCAGCAGCCCTAATCGGGTATCTAATGAAAAACTGTTTTTT
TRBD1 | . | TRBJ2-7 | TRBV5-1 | CASSGRDSYYEQYF | TGCGCCAGCAGCGGACGGGACAGCTACTACGAGCAGTACTTC
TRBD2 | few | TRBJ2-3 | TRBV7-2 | CASSLGTSGGNTQYF | TGTGCCAGCAGCTTAGGGACTAGCGGGGGGAATACGCAGTATTTT
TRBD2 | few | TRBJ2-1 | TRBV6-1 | CASLGRLAPFEQFF | TGTGCCAGCCTGGGGAGACTAGCGCCCTTTGAGCAGTTCTTC
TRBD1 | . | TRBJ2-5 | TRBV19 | CASSPPGQGGDFETQYF | TGTGCCAGTAGTCCGCCGGGACAGGGGGGAGATTTTGAGACCCAGTACTTC
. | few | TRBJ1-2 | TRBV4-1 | CASSQAAHGYTF | TGCGCCAGCAGCCAAGCAGCCCATGGCTACACCTTC
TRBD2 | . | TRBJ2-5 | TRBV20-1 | CSAPGLAGAPSETQYF | TGCAGTGCCCCCGGGCTAGCGGGAGCCCCATCAGAGACCCAGTACTTC
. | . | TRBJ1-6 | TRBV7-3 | CASSLTRENSPLHF | TGTGCCAGCAGCTTAACTAGGGAGAATTCACCCCTCCACTTT
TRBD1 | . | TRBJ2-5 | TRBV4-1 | CASSQEYRTGFYVETQYF | TGCGCCAGCAGCCAAGAATATAGGACAGGGTTTTATGTAGAGACCCAGTACTTC
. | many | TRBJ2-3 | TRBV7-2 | CASNLAMATDTQYF | TGTGCCAGCAACTTAGCGATGGCCACAGATACGCAGTATTTT
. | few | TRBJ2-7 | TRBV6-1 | CASSARTTYEQYF | TGTGCCAGCAGTGCGCGGACCACCTACGAGCAGTACTTC
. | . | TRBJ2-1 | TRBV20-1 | CSARARGGSSYNEQFF | TGCAGTGCTAGAGCTAGGGGGGGAAGCTCCTACAATGAGCAGTTCTTC
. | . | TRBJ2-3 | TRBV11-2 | CASSPEGRRTDTQYF | TGTGCCAGCAGCCCCGAGGGGAGACGAACAGATACGCAGTATTTT